This entry lists 22 T cell receptor beta chains sequenced from one sample in a study of T cells in localized non-small cell lung cancer. Clones were sequenced by immunoSEQ multiplex PCR, and TCRdb holds only the in-frame ones, with some missing. The data hold about 3,500 clones, with around 43% observed a single time. Sequencing was performed on lung tumor tissue, taken before any cancer treatment. The receptors derive from a male donor older than 55 with stage I lung adenocarcinoma.

In DNA, the CDR3 is TGCGCCAGCAGCTTGACCTCCCTGGGGTATGAGCAGTTCTTC. This encodes CASSLTSLGYEQFF. J is TRBJ2-1 and V is TRBV5-1; D not certain. Germline CDR1 reads SGHRS; CDR2 reads YFSETQ. The CDR3 length is 14 residues. Trimming took off 1 base at V and 8 bases at J, with 13 bases between the two ends.

The chain links TRBV30 to TRBJ2-6; D call uncertain. The CDR3 has 13 residues. The V gene's germline CDR1 is GTSNPN and CDR2 SVGIG (reference sequence). V was cut by 7 bases and J by 1 base, with 8 bases left in between. The DNA for the CDR3 is TGTGCCTCTGACGATTCTGGGGCCAACGTCCTGACTTTC. Protein product: CASDDSGANVLTF.

This clone was seen only a few times. The chain carries TRBV19 and TRBJ1-5, with no clear D. V lost 10 bases and J lost 4, with 14 bases in between. CDR1 LNHDA and CDR2 SQIVND come from the germline V gene (reference sequence). CDR3 length: 13 residues. The CDR3 DNA reads TGTGCCACTCGCATGGACGGGAATCAGCCCCAGCATTTT. Protein: CATRMDGNQPQHF.

The rearrangement joins TRBV6-8 to TRBJ1-1; D is unclear. CDR3 length equals 13 residues. Germline lookup yields CDR1 MNHGY and CDR2 SAAAGT. Trimming pared 8 bases from V and 1 base from J, leaving 11 bases between. The CDR3 bases are TGTGCCAGCTCGGACGGGCAGAACACTGAAGCTTTCTTT. Its protein product is CASSDGQNTEAFF.

In this sample, this clone is medium-sized. V is TRBV9 and J is TRBJ1-1; D perhaps matches TRBD1 (5 bases). The CDR3 has 13 residues. Deletions cut 7 bases from V and 1 base from J, with 11 bases between. Per germline, CDR1 SGDLS and CDR2 YYNGEE. The CDR3 nucleotides are TGTGCCAGCGGGAGTCAGGGGAACACTGAAGCTTTCTTT. It yields the protein CASGSQGNTEAFF.

V is TRBV15 and J is TRBJ2-7; TRBD2 matches at 10 bases. The CDR3 has 16 amino acids. Germline values: CDR1 LNHNV, CDR2 YYDKDF (reference sequence). Unmatched junction bases numbered 7, after V lost 1 base and J lost 4 bases. CDR3 nucleotide sequence: TGTGCCACCAGCAGAGGTTTAGCGGGAGGAAGTTACGAGCAGTACTTC. Protein: CATSRGLAGGSYEQYF.

This clone was observed a single time. This sequence joins TRBV28 and TRBJ1-4; the D is unclear. V dropped 3 bases and J dropped 0 bases, with 5 bases sitting between them. The CDR3 consists of 14 residues. The germline V gene encodes CDR1 MDHEN and CDR2 SYDVKM. In DNA, the CDR3 is TGTGCCAGCAGTTTTGGAGCAACTAATGAAAAACTGTTTTTT. Translated, it gives CASSFGATNEKLFF.

The chain joins TRBV18 to TRBJ1-1; the match to TRBD1 covers 7 bases. The CDR3 consists of 13 residues. Germline assignment: CDR1 KGHSH and CDR2 LQKENI. V gave up 3 bases and J gave up 5 bases; unmatched junction bases: 3. Written as DNA, the CDR3 is TGTGCCAGCTCACCCAGGGGGGAAACTGAAGCTTTCTTT. Translated, it gives CASSPRGETEAFF.

This sequence joins TRBV7-8 and TRBJ2-1; D not certain. CDR1 and CDR2 from the germline V gene are SGHVS and FQNEAQ. This CDR3 has 13 amino acids. With 2 bases removed from V and 4 bases from J, the gap between germline ends came to 6 bases. The CDR3 DNA follows: TGTGCCAGCAGCTTACAACGGTACAATGAGCAGTTCTTC. Its translation: CASSLQRYNEQFF.

This clone counts as medium-sized. This chain connects TRBV6-8 to TRBJ1-2, with no clear D. Germline-derived CDR1 and CDR2 are MNHGY and SAAAGT. V was clipped by 5 bases and J by 8 bases, with 12 bases between them. The CDR3 sequence is 12 residues long. The CDR3 region has the DNA TGTGCCAGCAGTGTCAGCCAATACGGCTACACCTTC. Its protein product is CASSVSQYGYTF.

The sample holds one count of this clone. The V gene is TRBV12-5, the J gene TRBJ2-1; 10 nucleotides line up with TRBD2. Per germline, CDR1 LGHNT and CDR2 FRNRAP. The CDR3 totals 17 residues. Trimming at V came to 6 bases and at J to 7 bases, leaving 15 bases not matched to a gene. CDR3 sequence (DNA): TGTGCTAGTGGCCCTCCCTCAGGAGCGGGGGGGTCGAATGAGCAGTTCTTC. Translation: CASGPPSGAGGSNEQFF. The full variable domain, completed using reference TRBV12-5 and TRBJ2-1, is DARVTQTPRHKVTEMGQEVTMRCQPILGHNTVFWYRQTMMQGLELLAYFRNRAPLDDSGMPKDRFSAEMPDATLATLKIQPSEPRDSAVYFCASGPPSGAGGSNEQFFGPGTRLTVL.

The sample holds a few counts of this clone. The V and J genes are TRBV6-8 and TRBJ1-5, with a possible D match to TRBD1 (6 bases). V gave up 7 bases and J gave up 7 bases, with 14 bases separating them. From germline, CDR1 is MNHGY and CDR2 SAAAGT. This CDR3 has 13 residues. The CDR3: CASTSDREQPQHF. CDR3 in DNA: TGTGCCAGCACCTCGGACAGAGAACAGCCCCAGCATTTT.

This chain connects TRBV6-8 to TRBJ1-1; 9 nucleotides agree with TRBD1. The CDR3 extends over 15 amino acids. The J segment lost 2 bases and the V segment lost 8 bases, leaving 9 bases of the junction unmatched. Germline values: CDR1 MNHGY, CDR2 SAAAGT. CDR3 sequence (DNA): TGTGCCAGCGATGAGAGGACAGGGGCAAACACTGAAGCTTTCTTT. Its protein product is CASDERTGANTEAFF.

The gene calls are TRBV25-1 and TRBJ2-7; TRBD1 agrees at 8 bases. With 5 bases clipped from V and 0 bases from J, the junction kept 3 bases outside the gene matches. Germline CDR1 is MGHDK and CDR2 is SYGVNS. CDR3 length: 14 residues. The chain's CDR3 is CASSRQGSSYEQYF. The CDR3 nucleotides read TGTGCCAGCAGTAGACAGGGGAGCTCCTACGAGCAGTACTTC.

The gene calls are TRBV14 and TRBJ2-2, with 7 nucleotides matching TRBD1. Trimming removed 6 bases from V and 4 bases from J; junction bases left unmatched: 11. This CDR3 contains 16 residues. The germline gives CDR1 SGHDN, CDR2 FVKESK. CDR3 bases: TGTGCCAGCAGACGAACCGGGACAGAACTCACCGGGGAGCTGTTTTTT. Its protein is CASRRTGTELTGELFF.

This rearrangement joins TRBV19 to TRBJ2-5, with no clear D. Trimming cost V 3 bases and J 1 base, with 3 bases left between them. Germline V gene sequence: CDR1 LNHDA, CDR2 SQIVND (reference sequence). This CDR3 has 12 residues. Here the CDR3 reads CASSMGQETQYF. The CDR3 DNA reads TGTGCCAGTAGTATGGGCCAAGAGACCCAGTACTTC.

V usage is TRBV29-1 and J usage is TRBJ1-1, with 7 bases lining up with TRBD1. After removal of 7 bases from V and 4 bases from J, the junction contained 12 bases not matched to a gene. There are 14 residues in the CDR3. CDR1 and CDR2 from the germline V gene are SQVTM and ANQGSEA. CDR3 sequence reads: CSGRTGILGTEAFF. CDR3 nucleotides: TGCAGCGGTCGGACAGGTATTTTGGGCACTGAAGCTTTCTTT.

V gene TRBV30 combines with J gene TRBJ2-7, with 8 bases lining up with TRBD1. The junction had 15 bases not matched to a gene; V was cut back by 4 bases and J by 7 bases. The V gene's germline CDR1 is GTSNPN and CDR2 SVGIG (reference sequence). CDR3 size: 15 residues. The CDR3 sequence is CAWKTLGQGAKEQYF. CDR3 nucleotide sequence: TGTGCCTGGAAAACCCTGGGGCAGGGGGCGAAGGAGCAGTACTTC.

CDR3: CASQTRLAGEGETQYF. CDR3 DNA: TGTGCCAGCCAAACACGACTAGCGGGAGAGGGAGAGACCCAGTACTTC. The rearrangement uses TRBV28 and TRBJ2-5, with TRBD2 identical over 12 bases. Germline assignment: CDR1 MDHEN and CDR2 SYDVKM. There are 16 residues in the CDR3. Trimming took 8 bases from V and 4 from J; bases not matched to a gene: 11.

This chain connects TRBV10-2 to TRBJ2-7; the D gene is possibly TRBD2 (6 bases). Germline lookup yields CDR1 WSHSY and CDR2 SAAADI. V was cut by 2 bases and J by 0 bases, with 8 bases left in between. There are 14 residues in the CDR3. CDR3 nucleotide sequence: TGCGCCAGCAGTGAGCGGGAGTTCTCCTACGAGCAGTACTTC. It is translated as CASSEREFSYEQYF.

Notes on this clone: A junction boundary mismatches the germline segment, possibly from a read error. The rearrangement uses TRBV18 and TRBJ2-2, with D perhaps given as TRBD1 or TRBD2 (6 bases each). Germline V gene data show CDR1 as KGHSH and CDR2 as LQKENI. This CDR3 is 15 amino acids long. The CDR3 region has the DNA TGTGCCAGCTCACAGGGGGGCGTGAACGCCGGGGAGCTGTTTTTT. As protein: CASSQGGVNAGELFF. The complete variable domain, with remaining parts taken from reference TRBV18 and TRBJ2-2, reads NAGVMQNPRHLVRRRGQEARLRCSPMKGHSHVYWYRQLPEEGLKFMVYLQKENIIDESGMPKERFSAEFPKEGPSILRIQQVVRGDSAAYFCASSQGGVNAGELFFGEGSRLTVL.

The rearrangement joins TRBV28 to TRBJ2-7; 9 bases are shared with TRBD1. With V trimmed by 8 bases and J by 11 bases, 16 bases remained unmatched. CDR1 is MDHEN and CDR2 is SYDVKM in the germline V gene. The CDR3 consists of 14 residues. The CDR3 DNA follows: TGTGCCAGCGGACCGGGACAGGGCTTAGGGGTGAAGTACTTC. Translating it yields CASGPGQGLGVKYF. The full variable domain, rest sourced from reference TRBV28 and TRBJ2-7, is DVKVTQSSRYLVKRTGEKVFLECVQDMDHENMFWYRQDPGLGLRLIYFSYDVKMKEKGDIPEGYSVSREKKERFSLILESASTNQTSMYLCASGPGQGLGVKYFGPGTRLTVT.